The rows below give T cell receptor beta chains drawn from one sample of a study of cytomegalovirus exposure and HLA in healthy donors. TCRdb's copy holds only in-frame clones and misses some; the assay was immunoSEQ multiplex PCR. In the table there are 160,000 or so clones, roughly four fifths of which are singletons. The sequencing input was PBMCs. Receptor source: a man aged 45 to 65 in good health and CMV-seropositive. Both conserved end residues are part of each CDR3. Fields, in order: J gene, V gene, CDR3 protein.

>TRBJ1-5|TRBV5-8
CASSAYRGRSNQPQHF
>TRBJ1-2|TRBV6-5
CASSRQGADYGYTF
>TRBJ1-2|TRBV4-3
CASSQALTDSVYGYTF
>TRBJ2-1|TRBV29-1
CSMGTGYNEQFF
>TRBJ2-7|TRBV30
CAWSVGAGANEQYF
>TRBJ2-3|TRBV14
CASSQRAGVTDTQYF
>TRBJ1-1|TRBV18
CASSETLNTEAFF
>TRBJ2-3|TRBV7-8
CASSTQGAQIDTQYF
>TRBJ1-2|TRBV2
CASSEVGGIGGYTF
>TRBJ2-3|TRBV11-3
CASSFTSGRFGTDTQYF
>TRBJ2-1|TRBV5-1
CASSLVGQGYNEQFF
>TRBJ2-2|TRBV6-1
CASSGTGPGELFF
>TRBJ2-7|TRBV28
CASTSGTGLTYEQYF
>TRBJ2-1|TRBV5-8
CASSPGLYNEQFF
>TRBJ1-5|TRBV27
CASSRQPNQPQHF
>TRBJ1-1|TRBV9
CASSVLGVNTEAFF
>TRBJ1-4|TRBV28
CASSFVDSRVFF
>TRBJ1-6|TRBV7-9
CASSLVNGIGDSNSPLHF
>-|TRBV21-1
CASSKREGDYEQYF
>TRBJ1-2|TRBV7-9
CASSLPAGDYGYTF
>TRBJ1-1|TRBV11-2
CASSAGSGLNTEAFF
>TRBJ2-1|TRBV29-1
CSVEGSSGRYNEQFF
>TRBJ1-2|TRBV7-2
CASSQTGLYGYTF
>TRBJ2-5|TRBV7-2
CASSLMGQSEETQYF
>TRBJ1-1|TRBV30
CAWNPGFLDTEAFF
>TRBJ1-5|TRBV4-2
CASSHQAGDQPQHF
>TRBJ2-2|TRBV7-3
CASSLYGQANTGELFF
>TRBJ1-2|TRBV9
CASSLPGVHGYTF
>TRBJ1-1|TRBV29-1
CSPGPEAFF
>TRBJ2-2|TRBV6-1
CASREGTSGRAGRAGELFF
>TRBJ1-3|TRBV5-1
CASSSDRAGNTIYF
>TRBJ2-2|TRBV7-3
CASSLSSLGGTGELFF
>TRBJ1-5|TRBV11-3
CAGLQNSNQPQHF
>TRBJ1-2|TRBV4-3
CASSQDLGRSPYGYTF
>TRBJ1-1|TRBV5-1
CASSLGRTGGTEAFF
>TRBJ1-5|TRBV5-8
CASSPRTGGLYQPQHF
>TRBJ1-1|TRBV15
CATSREFTSEAFF
>TRBJ1-1|TRBV11-2
CASSLGRNTEAFF
>TRBJ1-2|TRBV20-1
CSAQGQASHTF
>TRBJ2-7|TRBV4-3
CASSQDRGVNEQYF
>TRBJ2-1|TRBV9
CASSQRLAGVSNEQFF
>TRBJ1-1|TRBV6-5
CASSWRMNTEAFF
>TRBJ2-7|TRBV5-6
CASSLAPGAGLEQYF
>TRBJ2-7|TRBV11-2
CASSFREASYEQYF
>TRBJ2-1|TRBV5-1
CASSFGGSIDEQFF
>TRBJ2-1|TRBV7-3
CASSLILAGVNEQFF
>TRBJ1-5|TRBV6-1
CASSTRRGRQPQHF
>TRBJ1-3|TRBV28
CASSPTTGISGNTIYF
>TRBJ2-3|TRBV7-7
CASSLGTGATDTQYF
>TRBJ1-5|TRBV6-1
CASSRNREDQPQHF
>TRBJ1-5|TRBV7-3
CASSVTGGEGQPQHF
>TRBJ1-2|TRBV5-1
CASSPPATDYGYTF
>TRBJ2-2|TRBV11-2
CASSLRQGRFGELFF
>TRBJ1-2|TRBV6-6
CASSMTGGDGNGYTF
>TRBJ2-7|TRBV28
CASSWTAAGGGAEQYF
>TRBJ1-2|TRBV7-9
CASSLGQGEGYTF
>TRBJ2-5|TRBV29-1
CSVGGRVGEQYF
>TRBJ2-3|TRBV11-2
CASSSDSNTQYF
>TRBJ2-5|TRBV7-9
CASSLGAGGLAYF
>TRBJ1-4|TRBV4-3
CASSQEWDSPRGLFF